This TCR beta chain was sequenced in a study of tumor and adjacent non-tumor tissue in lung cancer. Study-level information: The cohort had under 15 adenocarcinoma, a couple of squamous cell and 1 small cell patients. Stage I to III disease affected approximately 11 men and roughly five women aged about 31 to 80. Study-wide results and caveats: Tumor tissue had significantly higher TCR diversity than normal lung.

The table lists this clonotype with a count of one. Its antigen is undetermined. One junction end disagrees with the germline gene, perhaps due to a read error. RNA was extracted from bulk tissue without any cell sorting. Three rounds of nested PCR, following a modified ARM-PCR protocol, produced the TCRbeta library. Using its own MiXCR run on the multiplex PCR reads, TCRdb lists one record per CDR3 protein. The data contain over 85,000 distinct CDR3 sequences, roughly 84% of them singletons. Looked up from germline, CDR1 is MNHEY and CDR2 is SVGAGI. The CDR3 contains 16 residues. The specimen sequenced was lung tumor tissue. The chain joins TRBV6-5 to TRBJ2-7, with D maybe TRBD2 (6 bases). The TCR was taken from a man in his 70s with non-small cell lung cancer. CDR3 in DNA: TGTGTCAGCAATTACCACCCGTTTAGCGGCTCCTACGAGCAGTACTTC. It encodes CVSNYHPFSGSYEQYF.